This TCR beta chain was recovered during a study of CD8 T cells in ankylosing spondylitis. In germline, CDR1 is SGHDT, CDR2 YYEEEE. The V end lost 1 base, the J end lost 9 bases, and 11 bases lay between the germline ends. There are 14 residues in the CDR3. General observations from the study: Among TCR beta sequences, a motif of under ten highly homologous variants appeared characteristic of ankylosing spondylitis blood. Within peripheral blood, clones linked to disease were CD8+ and relatively rare.

With molecular barcodes, quantitative 5'-RACE was used to make the TCR beta libraries. One entry per CDR3 protein results from TCRdb running MiXCR on the 5' RACE reads. The sample shows about 840,000 distinct CDR3 sequences, 12% of them seen only once. This clonotype was detected ten times or more. The antigen is unknown. This sequence joins TRBV5-6 and TRBJ1-6; weak D call: TRBD1 (6 bases). This clonotype was sampled from a male donor with ankylosing spondylitis. The sequenced sample was blood, either unsorted or a sorted T cell fraction (not recorded which). In DNA, the CDR3 is TGTGCCAGCAGCTTGACGACGGGGGCTTCACCCCTCCACTTT. Amino acid sequence: CASSLTTGASPLHF.